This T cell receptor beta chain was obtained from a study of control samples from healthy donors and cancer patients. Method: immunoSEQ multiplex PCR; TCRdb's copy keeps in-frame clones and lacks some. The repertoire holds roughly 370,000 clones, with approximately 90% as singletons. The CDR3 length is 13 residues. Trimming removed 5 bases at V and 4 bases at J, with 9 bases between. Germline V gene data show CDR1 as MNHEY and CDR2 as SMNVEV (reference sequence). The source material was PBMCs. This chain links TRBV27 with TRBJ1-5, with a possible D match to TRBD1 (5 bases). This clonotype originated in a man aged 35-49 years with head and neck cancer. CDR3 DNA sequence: TGTGCCAGCAGTCAAACAGGAAATCAGCCCCAGCATTTT. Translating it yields CASSQTGNQPQHF.